By sample share, the clone carrying this T cell receptor beta chain is medium-sized. These data originate in a study of neurological immune-mediated disorders. The germline CDR1 and CDR2 sequences are SGHTA and FQGNSA. The CDR3 sequence is 14 residues long. Between the trimmed V and J ends, which lost 4 bases and 2 bases, there was a span of 12 bases. One entry per CDR3 protein results from TCRdb running MiXCR on the 5' RACE reads. This table has about 30,000 distinct CDR3 sequences, more than 14% appearing once. The chain carries TRBV7-2 and TRBJ2-7, with D perhaps TRBD1 (6 bases). This clonotype was obtained from a man in his sixties or seventies in good health. Sequenced material: PBMCs. CDR3 sequence: CASSSNREAYEQYF. CDR3 in DNA: TGTGCCAGCAGCTCCAACAGGGAAGCCTACGAGCAGTACTTC.